Below, 13 T cell receptor beta chains from the same sample are listed, as sequenced in a study of tumor-infiltrating lymphocytes in primary liver carcinoma. The tissue used was unsorted bulk material of roughly 17-34 mg. RNA and DNA were co-extracted from it with the AllPrep DNA/RNA mini kit. The template, around 520 ng total RNA, yielded TCR beta cDNA made with a constant-region primer. It was through three nested multiplex PCR rounds of slightly modified ARM-PCR that TCR beta libraries arose. It was with TRBV1-TRBV30 forward primers and a C-beta reverse primer that the first two PCR rounds were run, at approximately 9 cycles each. MiXCR was run by TCRdb on the multiplex PCR reads, yielding one entry per CDR3 protein. The repertoire holds 100,000 to 150,000 distinct CDR3 sequences, with around 64% as singletons. The sample comprised liver tumor tissue from sampling region 3. Subset of the sample: tumor region T3, left-lateral pole. Source of these receptors: an older woman with primary liver carcinoma and hepatitis B virus infection.

With respect to this clonotype: Being one base from a much bigger clone, this may be a read error. The rearrangement links TRBV7-8 to TRBJ1-5, with D unresolved. V gave up 7 bases and J gave up 5 bases, with 12 bases separating them. From germline, CDR1 is SGHVS and CDR2 FQNEAQ. The CDR3 is 13 amino acids. DNA for the CDR3: TGTGCCAGCACCCCCACCTACGATCAGCCCCAGCATTTT. Translated, it gives CASTPTYDQPQHF. Using reference TRBV7-8 and TRBJ1-5 for the parts outside the CDR3, the full variable domain is GAGVSQSPRYKVAKRGQDVALRCDPISGHVSLFWYQQALGQGPEFLTYFQNEAQLDKSGLPSDRFFAERPEGSVSTLKIQRTQQEDSAVYLCASTPTYDQPQHFGDGTRLSIL.

Regarding this clonotype: As the CDR3 is not closed by the conserved phenylalanine or tryptophan, this likely results from a read error. The chain links TRBV29-1 to TRBJ2-7; 14 bases align to TRBD2. The CDR3 length is 16 residues. J lost 2 bases, V lost 8 bases, and 11 bases had no gene match. Germline V gene sequence: CDR1 SQVTM, CDR2 ANQGSEA. The CDR3 spells CSIAGLAGVSAYEQYL. The CDR3 DNA sequence: TGCAGCATTGCGGGACTAGCGGGAGTGAGTGCCTACGAGCAGTACTTA.

Comment on this clonotype: The junction does not match germline at one end; this may be a read error. The CDR3, as DNA: TGTGCCTGCAGCTTCCGACTAGCGGGAGATGCGAGGGAGATGTTTTTT. Translation: CACSFRLAGDAREMFF. The chain links TRBV11-2 to TRBJ2-2, with TRBD2 matching 12 bases. The germline V gene has CDR1 SGHAT and CDR2 FQNNGV. The CDR3 consists of 16 residues.

On this clonotype: The junction shows a germline mismatch at one end, possibly a read error. The chain has TRBV11-2 and TRBJ2-3, with D perhaps TRBD1 (5 bases). This CDR3 has 16 residues. CDR1 is SGHAT and CDR2 is FQNNGV in the germline V gene. The CDR3 reads CASSLAGQAITNTQYF. The CDR3, as DNA: TGTGCCAGTAGCTTAGCCGGACAAGCGATCACAAATACGCAGTATTTT.

In its sample, this clonotype was seen many times. The rearrangement uses TRBV29-1 and TRBJ2-3; 8 bases map to TRBD1. V trimming: 7 bases; J trimming: 5 bases; junction bases outside the gene matches: 11. Germline values: CDR1 SQVTM, CDR2 ANQGSEA. This CDR3 has 14 residues. Here the CDR3 reads CSAHPRGRVDTQYF. CDR3 coding DNA: TGCAGCGCCCACCCCAGGGGGCGCGTAGATACGCAGTATTTT.

Concerning this clonotype itself: A read error may produce the germline difference seen at one junction end. The chain recombines TRBV4-1 with TRBJ2-6; perhaps TRBD2 as D (6 bases). CDR3 length: 17 amino acids. The V gene's germline CDR1 is MGHRA and CDR2 YSYEKL. CDR3 amino acids: CASNQDRRGTGANVLTF. CDR3 sequence (DNA): TGCGCCAGCAACCAAGATCGTAGAGGGACTGGGGCCAACGTCCTGACGTTC.

This clonotype came up once. Compared with germline, one end of the junction differs, possibly owing to a read error. The chain has TRBV12-5 and TRBJ2-6, with D perhaps given as TRBD1 or TRBD2 (5 bases each). This CDR3 spans 15 amino acids. The V gene's germline CDR1 is LGHNT and CDR2 FRNRAP. CDR3 in DNA: TGTGCTAGTGGGGGACGGGCTTCTGGGGTCAACGTCCTGACTTTC. Amino acid sequence: CASGGRASGVNVLTF. The full variable domain, with the rest looked up from reference TRBV12-5 and TRBJ2-6, is DARVTQTPRHKVTEMGQEVTMRCQPILGHNTVFWYRQTMMQGLELLAYFRNRAPLDDSGMPKDRFSAEMPDATLATLKIQPSEPRDSAVYFCASGGRASGVNVLTFGAGSRLTVL.

The chain joins TRBV5-1 to TRBJ2-6; D uncertain. V was shortened by 1 base and J by 0 bases, with 11 bases between the two germline ends. Germline CDR1 reads SGHRS; CDR2 reads YFSETQ. The CDR3 is 17 residues long. The CDR3 nucleotides read TGCGCCAGCAGCTTGACCACGCAGAGCTCTGGGGCCAACGTCCTGACTTTC. Translated, it gives CASSLTTQSSGANVLTF.

About this clonotype itself: This may arise from a read error, as a much more abundant clone is one base away. The rearrangement links TRBV5-1 to TRBJ1-2, with D possibly TRBD1 on 6 matching bases. Looked up from germline, CDR1 is SGHRS and CDR2 is YFSETQ. This CDR3 has 15 amino acids. CDR3 bases: TGCGCCAGCAGCTTGAATTGGCCAGGGGAGTATGGCTACGCCTTC. Its protein is CASSLNWPGEYGYAF.

This sequence joins TRBV7-9 and TRBJ2-6; D ambiguous. This CDR3 has 10 amino acids. V shed 5 bases and J shed 7 bases, with 0 bases lying between them. The germline gives CDR1 SEHNR, CDR2 FQNEAQ (reference sequence). The CDR3 region is CASSANVLTF. The CDR3 region has the DNA TGTGCCAGCAGCGCCAACGTCCTGACTTTC.

A remark on this clonotype: The conserved closing phenylalanine or tryptophan is absent in this CDR3, likely reflecting a read error. The DNA is omitted, as the CDR3 cannot be located on it reliably, and the CDR3 follows TCRdb's listing. CDR3 protein: CASSGTEGPDTHYV. The V and J genes are TRBV25-1 and TRBJ2-3; TRBD1 is the table's D call, not checked against the DNA. Germline V CDR1 and CDR2: MGHDK, SYGVNS. The CDR3 is 14 amino acids long, termini counted.

This clonotype occurred a few times. CDR3 residues: CASSPAGRDETQYF. Here the CDR3 DNA reads TGTGCCAGCAGTCCAGCGGGCAGGGACGAGACCCAGTACTTC. The chain couples TRBV28 to TRBJ2-5; tentatively, D is TRBD2 (6 bases). V was pared by 5 bases and J by 5 bases, with 15 bases between. Germline CDR1 reads MDHEN; CDR2 reads SYDVKM. This CDR3 region has 14 residues. The whole variable domain, remainder taken from reference TRBV28 and TRBJ2-5, is DVKVTQSSRYLVKRTGEKVFLECVQDMDHENMFWYRQDPGLGLRLIYFSYDVKMKEKGDIPEGYSVSREKKERFSLILESASTNQTSMYLCASSPAGRDETQYFGPGTRLLVL.

This clonotype showed up just once. Being one base from a much bigger clone, this may be a read error. V gene TRBV7-8 combines with J gene TRBJ2-1; D might be TRBD1 (5 bases). Germline CDR1 is SGHVS and CDR2 is FQNEAQ. CDR3 length: 15 residues. The CDR3 DNA follows: TGTGTCAGCAGCTTAAATCTACAGGCGAACAATGAGCAGTTCTTC. Encoded protein: CVSSLNLQANNEQFF.